These 31 T cell receptor beta chains were all obtained from the same sample, sequenced in a study of T cells in Graves' hyperthyroidism and ophthalmopathy. RNA transcripts yielded amplified TCR beta CDR3 regions. HTBI primers were used for first-round RT-PCR of the TCR CDR3. TCRdb analysed the multiplex PCR reads with MiXCR anew, one entry per CDR3 protein. The table has some 600,000 distinct CDR3 sequences, approximately 14% seen once. Sequenced input: blood. The receptors were sampled from a woman in her 30s with Graves' hyperthyroidism that later progressed to Graves' ophthalmopathy.

This clonotype has a count of ten or more. The J gene is TRBJ2-7, the V gene TRBV28, with TRBD2 matching over 13 bases. Per the germline V gene, CDR1 is MDHEN and CDR2 is SYDVKM. This CDR3 region has 15 residues. Trimming cost V 4 bases and J 2 bases; bases outside gene matches: 2. CDR3 nucleotides: TGTGCCAGCAGTTCTGGACTAGCGGGGGCCTACGAGCAGTACTTC. Amino acid sequence: CASSSGLAGAYEQYF.

This clonotype was recorded many times. The chain couples TRBV20-1 to TRBJ1-2; weak D call: TRBD1 (5 bases). In germline, CDR1 is DFQATT, CDR2 SNEGSKA (reference sequence). The CDR3 spans 13 residues. Between the trimmed V and J ends, which lost 5 bases and 3 bases, there was a span of 13 bases. The CDR3 sequence: CSARSGGDYGYTF. CDR3 sequence (DNA): TGCAGTGCTCGAAGTGGGGGGGACTATGGCTACACCTTC.

This clonotype has at least ten counts. The chain joins TRBV11-2 to TRBJ1-2; D gene uncertain. The V gene's germline CDR1 is SGHAT and CDR2 FQNNGV. The V and J ends lost 3 bases and 8 bases respectively, with 16 bases between them. This CDR3 spans 14 amino acids. CDR3 residues: CASSFGTKGWGYTF. DNA of the CDR3: TGTGCCAGCAGCTTTGGCACAAAAGGTTGGGGCTACACCTTC.

CDR3 coding DNA: TGTGCCAGCGGTGGGACTGCCCCTTATGGCTACACCTTC. Amino acid sequence: CASGGTAPYGYTF. The chain is built from TRBV27 and TRBJ1-2, with D perhaps TRBD1 (5 bases). Trimming removed 8 bases from V and 5 bases from J, with 15 bases in between. The CDR3 is 13 amino acids. Germline V lookup: CDR1 MNHEY, CDR2 SMNVEV (reference sequence).

This clonotype has a count of ten or more. V and J are TRBV24-1 and TRBJ1-6; D remains ambiguous. The CDR3 consists of 12 residues. V lost 4 bases and J lost 7, with 4 bases in between. CDR1 is KGHDR, CDR2 SFDVKD, per germline. The CDR3 nucleotides are TGTGCCACCAGTGACGGAAATTCACCCCTCCACTTT. It encodes CATSDGNSPLHF.

This clonotype was recorded at least ten times. This chain uses TRBV6-1 with TRBJ1-1; D remains unclear. CDR3 size: 15 residues. Between the trimmed V and J ends, which lost 3 bases and 6 bases, there was a span of 17 bases. Germline lookup yields CDR1 MNHNS and CDR2 SASEGT. The CDR3 DNA reads as TGTGCCAGCAGTGACCCTGGGTCTAGTTATGCTGAAGCTTTCTTT. Protein product: CASSDPGSSYAEAFF.

The chain links TRBV19 to TRBJ1-5, with TRBD1 identical over 9 bases. The ends lost 4 bases at V and 3 bases at J; junction bases unmatched: 7. CDR1 and CDR2 from the germline V gene are LNHDA and SQIVND (reference sequence). The CDR3 is 16 amino acids. As DNA, the CDR3 is TGTGCCAGTAGTAATCCGGGACAGGGCGCCAATCAGCCCCAGCATTTT. Translated, it gives CASSNPGQGANQPQHF.

In its sample, this clonotype was seen a few times. J is TRBJ1-2 and V is TRBV3-1; D uncertain. V dropped 4 bases and J dropped 6 bases, with 18 bases sitting between them. This CDR3 has 15 amino acids. Germline V gene sequence: CDR1 LGHDT, CDR2 YNNKEL (reference sequence). The CDR3 loop reads CASSPTQEGVDGYTF. For the CDR3, the DNA is TGTGCCAGCAGCCCTACTCAGGAGGGAGTAGATGGCTACACCTTC.

This clonotype was counted at least ten times. This chain uses TRBV20-1 with TRBJ2-5; no clear D gene. V was cut by 5 bases and J by 5 bases, with 6 bases left in between. The germline CDR1 and CDR2 sequences are DFQATT and SNEGSKA (reference sequence). CDR3 length equals 10 residues. CDR3 bases: TGCAGTGCTTTGGTCGAGACCCAGTACTTC. It codes for CSALVETQYF.

The V and J genes are TRBV11-3 and TRBJ2-6; 8 positions match TRBD2. The CDR3 covers 20 residues. J was trimmed by 0 bases and V by 5 bases; bases with no gene match: 15. Germline V gene lookup returns CDR1 SGHNT and CDR2 YENEEA. The CDR3 loop is CASSGLGMETSASGANVLTF. Written as DNA, the CDR3 is TGTGCCAGCAGCGGACTGGGAATGGAGACTAGCGCCTCTGGGGCCAACGTCCTGACTTTC.

This chain links TRBV19 with TRBJ1-1; 8 nucleotides match TRBD1. The CDR3 is made up of 14 amino acids. V was pared by 5 bases and J by 10 bases, with 12 bases of the junction left unmatched. Germline CDR1 reads LNHDA; CDR2 reads SQIVND (reference sequence). CDR3 amino acids: CASSLDQGAVGAFF. The CDR3, as DNA: TGTGCCAGTAGTTTGGATCAGGGGGCTGTCGGAGCTTTCTTT.

V is TRBV19 and J is TRBJ2-5; the D gene is possibly TRBD1 (5 bases). The germline V gene has CDR1 LNHDA and CDR2 SQIVND (reference sequence). This CDR3 has 15 amino acids. Between the trimmed V and J ends, which lost 3 bases and 4 bases, there was a span of 15 bases. The CDR3 DNA reads TGTGCCAGTAGTATTGGGGCAGGTCTGGGAGAGACCCAGTACTTC. This gives the protein CASSIGAGLGETQYF.

Only a few counts were recorded for this clonotype. The chain joins TRBV13 to TRBJ1-1; D possibly corresponds to TRBD1 (5 bases). This CDR3 is 15 amino acids long. CDR1 PRHDT and CDR2 FYEKMQ come from the germline V gene (reference sequence). The V end was cut by 0 bases, the J end by 5 bases, with 13 bases between. CDR3 in amino acids: CASSLGARERTEAFF. CDR3 DNA: TGTGCCAGCAGCTTAGGGGCCAGGGAGAGGACTGAAGCTTTCTTT.

The chain uses TRBV24-1 and TRBJ2-5; D is possibly TRBD2 (6 bases). Trimming stripped 8 bases from V and 3 bases from J, with 12 bases between. CDR1 is KGHDR, CDR2 SFDVKD, per germline. CDR3 length: 13 residues. Here the CDR3 DNA reads TGTGCCACCACAGACGGGGGAGAAGAGACCCAGTACTTC. Translation gives CATTDGGEETQYF.

The chain has TRBV29-1 and TRBJ2-1; a weak D match, TRBD2 (7 bases). The CDR3 is made up of 15 amino acids. CDR1 and CDR2 (germline): SQVTM, ANQGSEA. The CDR3 coding sequence is TGCAGTGGGGGGGGGGGGGCAGGCTCCTACAATGAGCAGTTCTTC. The encoded protein is CSGGGGAGSYNEQFF.

This clonotype has more than one count but fewer than ten. The CDR3: CASTVFSTGELFF. The CDR3 DNA reads TGTGCCAGCACCGTTTTCAGCACCGGGGAGCTGTTTTTT. The chain combines TRBV28 with TRBJ2-2; D is ambiguous. The CDR3 is 13 residues long. Trimming pared 7 bases from V and 4 bases from J, leaving 10 bases between. The germline CDR1 and CDR2 sequences are MDHEN and SYDVKM.

With respect to this clonotype: This may be a read error: a much more frequent sequence differs by one nucleotide. V gene TRBV20-1 combines with J gene TRBJ2-7; D is perhaps TRBD1 or TRBD2 (5 bases each). The CDR3 loop spans 13 amino acids. V was pared by 5 bases and J by 7 bases, with 18 bases between. Germline-derived CDR1 and CDR2 are DFQATT and SNEGSKA (reference sequence). CDR3 region: CSAGGRGEWEQYF. The CDR3 region has the DNA TGCAGTGCTGGAGGAAGGGGTGAATGGGAGCAGTACTTC.

This clonotype has at least ten counts. The chain recombines TRBV14 with TRBJ2-3; D not resolved. Trimming pared 0 bases from V and 10 bases from J, leaving 17 bases between. CDR1 SGHDN and CDR2 FVKESK come from the germline V gene. This CDR3 has 15 amino acids. CDR3 in amino acids: CASSQDQSRLVAQYF. CDR3 sequence (DNA): TGTGCCAGCAGCCAAGATCAGTCTAGACTGGTGGCGCAGTATTTT.

This clonotype has ten or more counts. The chain's CDR3 is CASSLAVTGMTYEQYF. DNA of the CDR3: TGCGCCAGCAGCTTGGCGGTGACAGGGATGACCTACGAGCAGTACTTC. The J gene is TRBJ2-7, the V gene TRBV5-1; 7 bases fit TRBD1. The V gene's germline CDR1 is SGHRS and CDR2 YFSETQ. The CDR3 has 16 residues. V trimming: 0 bases; J trimming: 2 bases; junction bases outside the gene matches: 8.

Only a few counts were recorded for this clonotype. This could be a read error, since a much larger clone is one nucleotide away. This sequence joins TRBV12-3 or TRBV12-4 and TRBJ1-1; D is perhaps TRBD1 (5 bases). CDR3 length: 12 residues. The V gene lost 6 bases and the J gene lost 4 bases, with 9 bases spanning the gap. CDR3 amino acids: CASRKGSTEAFF. As DNA, the CDR3 is TGTGCCAGCAGGAAGGGGAGCACTGAAGCTTTCTTT.

In this sample, this clonotype turned up many times. V is TRBV13 and J is TRBJ1-1, with 7 bases that match TRBD1. CDR1 is PRHDT and CDR2 is FYEKMQ in the germline V gene (reference sequence). This CDR3 has 14 amino acids. V was clipped by 5 bases and J by 1 base; unmatched bases: 4. The CDR3 is CASSQRTGNTEAFF. The DNA for the CDR3 is TGTGCCAGCAGCCAGCGGACAGGGAACACTGAAGCTTTCTTT.

In its sample, this clonotype was seen many times. The V and J genes are TRBV18 and TRBJ1-1; D gene ambiguous. Germline V gene sequence: CDR1 KGHSH, CDR2 LQKENI. V lost 5 bases and J 3 bases, leaving 10 bases between the germline ends. The CDR3 contains 13 residues. CDR3 residues: CASSAIGDTEAFF. The CDR3, as DNA: TGTGCCAGCTCAGCCATCGGGGACACTGAAGCTTTCTTT.

This clonotype was counted once. A read error is the likely source, as a far larger clone sits one nucleotide away. V and J are TRBV12-3 or TRBV12-4 and TRBJ2-1; D possibly corresponds to TRBD1 (5 bases). The CDR3 length is 11 residues. The V gene lost 1 base and the J gene lost 11 bases, with 6 bases spanning the gap. The CDR3 protein is CASSLEGKQFF. CDR3 nucleotides: TGTGCCAGCAGTTTAGAGGGGAAGCAGTTCTTC.

The chain combines TRBV20-1 with TRBJ2-2; maybe TRBD1 (5 bases). This CDR3 is 15 amino acids long. V was trimmed by 3 bases and J by 5 bases, leaving 16 bases between them. Germline V lookup: CDR1 DFQATT, CDR2 SNEGSKA (reference sequence). The CDR3 bases are TGCAGTGCTAGTTCTGGGCAGGGAAGGACCGGGGAGCTGTTTTTT. Translating it yields CSASSGQGRTGELFF.

At least ten counts were recorded for this clonotype. This rearrangement joins TRBV24-1 to TRBJ2-1; D may be TRBD2 (5 bases). Trimming removed 2 bases from V and 0 bases from J, with 10 bases in between. Germline assignment: CDR1 KGHDR and CDR2 SFDVKD. The CDR3 totals 16 residues. The CDR3 spells CATSDSQLGSYNEQFF. CDR3 nucleotides: TGTGCCACCAGTGATTCCCAACTAGGCTCCTACAATGAGCAGTTCTTC.

The CDR3 DNA is TGTGCCTGGAGTCATATAGCGGGAGGCCCCTACAATGAGCAGTTCTTC. Amino acids: CAWSHIAGGPYNEQFF. The J gene is TRBJ2-1, the V gene TRBV30, with 10 bases aligning to TRBD2. In germline, CDR1 is GTSNPN, CDR2 SVGIG (reference sequence). Germline trimming cut 2 bases from V and 2 bases from J; bases unmatched to any gene: 6. The CDR3 spans 16 residues.

This clonotype was recorded at least ten times. The germline gene is not matched at one end of the junction; a read error may be the cause. The rearrangement joins TRBV7-9 to TRBJ2-7, with D possibly matching TRBD2 (6 bases). The germline V gene has CDR1 SEHNR and CDR2 FQNEAQ (reference sequence). There are 14 residues in the CDR3. The CDR3 protein is CAGSSTRLAYEQYF. The DNA for the CDR3 is TGTGCCGGCAGCTCAACGCGACTAGCCTACGAGCAGTACTTC.

The chain recombines TRBV6-2 or TRBV6-3 with TRBJ2-7, with D hard to call. Germline V gene data show CDR1 as MNHEY and CDR2 as SVGEGT. This CDR3 comprises 14 residues. Trimming took off 2 bases at V and 2 bases at J, with 10 bases between the two ends. This CDR3 reads CASSYGRGPYEQYF. Written as DNA, the CDR3 is TGTGCCAGCAGTTACGGGCGTGGGCCCTACGAGCAGTACTTC.

This clonotype was recorded at least ten times. The chain couples TRBV3-1 to TRBJ1-1, with TRBD1 as a possible D gene (5 bases). The CDR3 loop spans 13 amino acids. Between the trimmed V and J ends, which lost 0 bases and 10 bases, there was a span of 12 bases. From germline, CDR1 is LGHDT and CDR2 YNNKEL (reference sequence). The CDR3 loop reads CASSQERQGAAFF. The CDR3 DNA is TGTGCCAGCAGCCAAGAGCGCCAGGGAGCAGCTTTCTTT.

This clonotype was recorded a few times. The chain is built from TRBV20-1 and TRBJ2-4; 7 bases map to TRBD1. V lost 5 bases to trimming and J lost 0 bases; unmatched junction nucleotides: 10. Germline V gene lookup returns CDR1 DFQATT and CDR2 SNEGSKA (reference sequence). The CDR3 is 16 residues long. The CDR3 DNA reads as TGCAGTGCTCCGGTCCAGGGGGAGCTAGCCAAAAACATTCAGTACTTC. Protein product: CSAPVQGELAKNIQYF.

Notes on this clonotype: It may be a read error: a sequence one base away is much more abundant. The J gene is TRBJ1-1, the V gene TRBV12-3 or TRBV12-4; a weak D match, TRBD1 (5 bases). V was clipped by 2 bases and J by 6 bases, with 13 bases between them. CDR3 length: 14 amino acids. DNA for the CDR3: TGTGCCAGCAGTTTAAGGAGGGGTGGCGCTGAAGCTTTCTTT. This translates into CASSLRRGGAEAFF.